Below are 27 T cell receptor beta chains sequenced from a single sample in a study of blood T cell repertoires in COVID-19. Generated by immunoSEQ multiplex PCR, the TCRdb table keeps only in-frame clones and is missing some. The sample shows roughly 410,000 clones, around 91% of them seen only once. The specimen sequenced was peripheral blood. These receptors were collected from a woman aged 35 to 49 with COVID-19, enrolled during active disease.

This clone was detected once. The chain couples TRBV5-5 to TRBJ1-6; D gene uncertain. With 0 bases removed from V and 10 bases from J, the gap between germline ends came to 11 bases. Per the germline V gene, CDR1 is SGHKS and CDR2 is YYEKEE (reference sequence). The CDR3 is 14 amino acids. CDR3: CASSLGAPGSPLHF. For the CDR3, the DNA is TGTGCCAGCAGCTTGGGAGCGCCCGGGTCACCCCTCCACTTT. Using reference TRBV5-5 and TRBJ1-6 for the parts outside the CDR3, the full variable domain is DAGVTQSPTHLIKTRGQQVTLRCSPISGHKSVSWYQQVLGQGPQFIFQYYEKEERGRGNFPDRFSARQFPNYSSELNVNALLLGDSALYLCASSLGAPGSPLHFGNGTRLTVT.

The CDR3 loop reads CASSATSGRGETQYF. The CDR3 DNA reads as TGTGCCAGCAGCGCCACTAGCGGGCGGGGAGAGACCCAGTACTTC. V and J are TRBV7-8 and TRBJ2-5; 9 nucleotides line up with TRBD2. Germline V CDR1 and CDR2: SGHVS, FQNEAQ. J gave up 4 bases and V 5 bases, and 8 bases lay outside the gene matches. CDR3 length: 15 amino acids.

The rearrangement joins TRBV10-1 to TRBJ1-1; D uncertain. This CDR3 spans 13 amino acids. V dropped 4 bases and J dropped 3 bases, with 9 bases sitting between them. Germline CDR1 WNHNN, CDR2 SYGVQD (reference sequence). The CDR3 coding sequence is TGCGCCAGCAGTGCAGGCACGGACACTGAAGCTTTCTTT. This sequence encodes CASSAGTDTEAFF.

CDR3 amino acids: CASSPRGGRDGYTF. CDR3 nucleotide sequence: TGTGCCAGCAGCCCCAGAGGGGGTAGGGATGGCTACACCTTC. The V gene is TRBV7-2, the J gene TRBJ1-2; a possible D gene is TRBD1 (6 bases). The germline V and J ends were trimmed by 5 bases and 6 bases, with 16 bases remaining between them. This CDR3 region has 14 residues. Germline loops: CDR1 SGHTA, CDR2 FQGNSA. The full variable domain, rest sourced from reference TRBV7-2 and TRBJ1-2, is GAGVSQSPSNKVTEKGKDVELRCDPISGHTALYWYRQSLGQGLEFLIYFQGNSAPDKSGLPSDRFSAERTGGSVSTLTIQRTQQEDSAVYLCASSPRGGRDGYTFGSGTRLTVV.

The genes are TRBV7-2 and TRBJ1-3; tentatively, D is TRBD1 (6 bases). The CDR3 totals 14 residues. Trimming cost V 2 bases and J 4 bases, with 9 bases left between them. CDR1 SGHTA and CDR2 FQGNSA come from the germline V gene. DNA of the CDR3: TGTGCCAGCAGCTTATTGGACAGCGGAAACACCATATATTTT. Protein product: CASSLLDSGNTIYF.

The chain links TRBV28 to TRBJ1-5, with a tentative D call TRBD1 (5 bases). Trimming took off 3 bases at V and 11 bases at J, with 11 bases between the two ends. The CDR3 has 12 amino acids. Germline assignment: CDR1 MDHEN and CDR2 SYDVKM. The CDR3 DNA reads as TGTGCCAGCAGTTTCAGGGCCTTGACCCAGCATTTT. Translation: CASSFRALTQHF.

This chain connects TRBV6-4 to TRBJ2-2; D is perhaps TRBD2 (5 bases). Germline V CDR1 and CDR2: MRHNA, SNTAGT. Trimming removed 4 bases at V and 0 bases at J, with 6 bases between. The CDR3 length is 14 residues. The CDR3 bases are TGTGCCAGCAGTGTAGCGACGAACACCGGGGAGCTGTTTTTT. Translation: CASSVATNTGELFF.

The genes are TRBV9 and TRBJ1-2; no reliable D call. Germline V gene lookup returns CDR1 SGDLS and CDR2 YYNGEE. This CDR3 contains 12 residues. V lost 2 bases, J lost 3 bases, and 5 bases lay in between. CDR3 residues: CASSVSDYGYTF. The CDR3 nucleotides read TGTGCCAGCAGCGTCTCGGACTATGGCTACACCTTC.

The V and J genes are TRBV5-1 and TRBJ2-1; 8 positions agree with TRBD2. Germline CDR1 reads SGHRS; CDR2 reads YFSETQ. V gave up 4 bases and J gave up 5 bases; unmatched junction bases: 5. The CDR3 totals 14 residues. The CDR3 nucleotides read TGCGCCAGCAGCACCGGGACTAGGGACAATGAGCAGTTCTTC. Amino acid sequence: CASSTGTRDNEQFF.

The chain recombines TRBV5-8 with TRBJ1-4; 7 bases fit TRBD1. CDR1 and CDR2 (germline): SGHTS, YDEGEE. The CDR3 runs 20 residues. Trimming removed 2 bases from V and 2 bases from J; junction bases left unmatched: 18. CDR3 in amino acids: CASSFGATGSRRLTNEKLFF. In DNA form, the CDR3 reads TGTGCCAGCAGCTTTGGTGCGACAGGGAGTAGACGGTTGACTAATGAAAAACTGTTTTTT.

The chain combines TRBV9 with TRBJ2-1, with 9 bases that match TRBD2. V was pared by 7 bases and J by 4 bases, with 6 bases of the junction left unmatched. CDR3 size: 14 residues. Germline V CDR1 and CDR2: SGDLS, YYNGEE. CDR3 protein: CASAFSGSYNEQFF. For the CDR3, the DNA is TGTGCCAGCGCATTTAGCGGGAGTTACAATGAGCAGTTCTTC.

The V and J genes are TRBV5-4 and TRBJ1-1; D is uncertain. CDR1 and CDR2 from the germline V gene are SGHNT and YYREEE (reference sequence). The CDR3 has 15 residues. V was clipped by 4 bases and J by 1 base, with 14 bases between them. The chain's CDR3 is CASSVEVGWNTEAFF. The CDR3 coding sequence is TGTGCCAGCAGCGTGGAGGTCGGGTGGAACACTGAAGCTTTCTTT.

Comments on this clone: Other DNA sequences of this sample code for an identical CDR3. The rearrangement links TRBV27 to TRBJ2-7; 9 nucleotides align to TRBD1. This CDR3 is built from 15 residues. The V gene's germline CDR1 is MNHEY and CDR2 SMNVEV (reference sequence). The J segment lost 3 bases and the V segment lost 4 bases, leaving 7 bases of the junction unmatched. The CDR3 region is CASSSAGTGLYEQYF. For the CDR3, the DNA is TGTGCCAGCAGTTCCGCAGGGACAGGGCTCTACGAGCAGTACTTC.

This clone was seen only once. CDR3 loop: CASSSGTLTYEQYF. Here the CDR3 DNA reads TGTGCCAGCAGCTCGGGGACACTCACCTACGAGCAGTACTTC. This rearrangement joins TRBV7-9 to TRBJ2-7; the D gene is possibly TRBD1 (6 bases). Trimming removed 4 bases from V and 2 bases from J, with 12 bases in between. CDR1 and CDR2 from the germline V gene are SEHNR and FQNEAQ (reference sequence). The CDR3 runs to 14 residues.

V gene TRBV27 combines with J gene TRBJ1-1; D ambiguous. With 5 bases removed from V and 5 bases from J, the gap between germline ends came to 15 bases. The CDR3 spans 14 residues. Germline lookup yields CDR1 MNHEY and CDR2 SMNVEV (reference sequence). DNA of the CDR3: TGTGCCAGCAGTACTCCGGGGAGAACGACTGAAGCTTTCTTT. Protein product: CASSTPGRTTEAFF.

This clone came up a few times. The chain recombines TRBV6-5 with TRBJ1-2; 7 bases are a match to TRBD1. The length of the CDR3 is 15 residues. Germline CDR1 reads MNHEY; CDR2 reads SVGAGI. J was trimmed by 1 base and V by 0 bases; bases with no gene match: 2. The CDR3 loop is CASSYSPGGNYGYTF. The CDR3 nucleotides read TGTGCCAGCAGTTACTCGCCAGGGGGTAACTATGGCTACACCTTC.

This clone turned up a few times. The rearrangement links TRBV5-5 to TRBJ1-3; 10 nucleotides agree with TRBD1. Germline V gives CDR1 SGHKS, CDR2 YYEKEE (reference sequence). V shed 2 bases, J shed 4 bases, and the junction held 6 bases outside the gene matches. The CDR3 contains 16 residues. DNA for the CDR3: TGTGCCAGCAGCTTCGGGGACAGGGGACTCGGAAACACCATATATTTT. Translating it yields CASSFGDRGLGNTIYF.

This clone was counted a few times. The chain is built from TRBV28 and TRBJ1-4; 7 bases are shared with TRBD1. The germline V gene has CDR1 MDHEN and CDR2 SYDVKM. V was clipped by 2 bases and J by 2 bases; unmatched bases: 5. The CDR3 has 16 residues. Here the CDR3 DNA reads TGTGCCAGCAGTTTACCGAGGGGACAGACTAATGAAAAACTGTTTTTT. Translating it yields CASSLPRGQTNEKLFF. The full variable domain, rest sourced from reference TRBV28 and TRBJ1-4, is DVKVTQSSRYLVKRTGEKVFLECVQDMDHENMFWYRQDPGLGLRLIYFSYDVKMKEKGDIPEGYSVSREKKERFSLILESASTNQTSMYLCASSLPRGQTNEKLFFGSGTQLSVL.

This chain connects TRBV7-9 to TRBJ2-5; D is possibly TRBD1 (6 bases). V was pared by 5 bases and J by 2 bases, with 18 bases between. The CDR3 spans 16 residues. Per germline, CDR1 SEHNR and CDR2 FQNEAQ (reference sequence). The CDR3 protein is CASSVKAGTLQETQYF. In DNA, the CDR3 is TGTGCCAGCAGCGTGAAGGCCGGGACATTGCAAGAGACCCAGTACTTC. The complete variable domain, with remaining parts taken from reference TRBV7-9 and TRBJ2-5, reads DTGVSQNPRHKITKRGQNVTFRCDPISEHNRLYWYRQTLGQGPEFLTYFQNEAQLEKSRLLSDRFSAERPKGSFSTLEIQRTEQGDSAMYLCASSVKAGTLQETQYFGPGTRLLVL.

CDR3 DNA: TGTGCCAGCAGCTCTCTTGCGGGGGCAGATACGCAGTATTTT. Translating it yields CASSSLAGADTQYF. This chain uses TRBV7-3 with TRBJ2-3; TRBD2 agrees at 7 bases. The CDR3 length is 14 residues. The V gene end was trimmed by 4 bases and the J gene end by 4 bases; junction bases not matched to a gene: 5. Per the germline V gene, CDR1 is SGHTA and CDR2 is FQGTGA.

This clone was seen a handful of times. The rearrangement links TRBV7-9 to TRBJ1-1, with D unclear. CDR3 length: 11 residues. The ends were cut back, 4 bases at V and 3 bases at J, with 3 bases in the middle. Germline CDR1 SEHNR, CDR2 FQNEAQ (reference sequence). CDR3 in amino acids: CASSSDTEAFF. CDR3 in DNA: TGTGCCAGCAGCTCCGACACTGAAGCTTTCTTT.

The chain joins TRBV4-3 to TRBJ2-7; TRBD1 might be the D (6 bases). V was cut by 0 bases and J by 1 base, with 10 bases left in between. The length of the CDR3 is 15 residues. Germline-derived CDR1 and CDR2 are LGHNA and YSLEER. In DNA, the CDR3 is TGCGCCAGCAGCCAAGATTGGGACACTTCCTACGAGCAGTACTTC. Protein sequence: CASSQDWDTSYEQYF.

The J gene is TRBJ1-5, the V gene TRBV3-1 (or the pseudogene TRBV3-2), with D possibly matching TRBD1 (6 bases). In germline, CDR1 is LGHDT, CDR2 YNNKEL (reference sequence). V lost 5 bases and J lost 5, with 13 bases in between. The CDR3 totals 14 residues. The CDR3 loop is CASSDRYTHQPQHF. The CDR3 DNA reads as TGTGCCAGCAGCGACAGGTACACGCATCAGCCCCAGCATTTT.

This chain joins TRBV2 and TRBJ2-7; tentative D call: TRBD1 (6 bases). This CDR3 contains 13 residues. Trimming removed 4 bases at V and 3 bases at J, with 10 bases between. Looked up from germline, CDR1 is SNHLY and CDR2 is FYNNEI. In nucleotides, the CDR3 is TGTGCCAGCAGTGTAAACAGGGACTACGAGCAGTACTTC. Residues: CASSVNRDYEQYF.

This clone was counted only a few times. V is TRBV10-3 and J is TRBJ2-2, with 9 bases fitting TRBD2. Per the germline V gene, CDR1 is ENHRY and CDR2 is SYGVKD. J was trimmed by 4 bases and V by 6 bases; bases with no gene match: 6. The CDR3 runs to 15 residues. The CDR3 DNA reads TGTGCCATCAGAGGTAGCGGGAGCGGCACCGGGGAGCTGTTTTTT. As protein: CAIRGSGSGTGELFF.

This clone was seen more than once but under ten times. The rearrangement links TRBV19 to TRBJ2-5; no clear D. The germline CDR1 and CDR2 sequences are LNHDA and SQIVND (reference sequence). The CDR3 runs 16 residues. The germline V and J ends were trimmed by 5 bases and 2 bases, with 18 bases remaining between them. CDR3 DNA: TGTGCCAGTAGTTCCCCAGGAAAAATTGTGCAAGAGACCCAGTACTTC. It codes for CASSSPGKIVQETQYF.

The DNA of the CDR3 is TGTGCCAGCAGCTTGTCGGTTGGCACTGAAGCTTTCTTT. This encodes CASSLSVGTEAFF. This chain links TRBV5-4 with TRBJ1-1; D unresolved. The CDR3 length is 13 residues. Germline loops: CDR1 SGHNT, CDR2 YYREEE (reference sequence). Trimming cost V 1 base and J 4 bases, with 8 bases left between them.